This T cell receptor (beta chain) was found in a study of T cell responses to AZD1222 COVID-19 vaccine. This clone occurred once. Produced via immunoSEQ multiplex PCR; TCRdb's table is partial and in-frame only. The table shows 120,000 to 150,000 clones, with 70% to 90% occurring only once. CDR1 is LNHDA, CDR2 SQIVND, per germline (reference sequence). The CDR3 spans 13 residues. Trimming took off 3 bases at V and 4 bases at J, with 6 bases between the two ends. Sequences were derived from peripheral blood, sampled on day 0 of AZD1222 vaccination. This TCR came from an adult in good health. The rearrangement links TRBV19 to TRBJ1-4; D is unclear. CDR3 bases: TGTGCCAGTAGTATGGCGGGTAATGAAAAACTGTTTTTT. Translation gives CASSMAGNEKLFF.